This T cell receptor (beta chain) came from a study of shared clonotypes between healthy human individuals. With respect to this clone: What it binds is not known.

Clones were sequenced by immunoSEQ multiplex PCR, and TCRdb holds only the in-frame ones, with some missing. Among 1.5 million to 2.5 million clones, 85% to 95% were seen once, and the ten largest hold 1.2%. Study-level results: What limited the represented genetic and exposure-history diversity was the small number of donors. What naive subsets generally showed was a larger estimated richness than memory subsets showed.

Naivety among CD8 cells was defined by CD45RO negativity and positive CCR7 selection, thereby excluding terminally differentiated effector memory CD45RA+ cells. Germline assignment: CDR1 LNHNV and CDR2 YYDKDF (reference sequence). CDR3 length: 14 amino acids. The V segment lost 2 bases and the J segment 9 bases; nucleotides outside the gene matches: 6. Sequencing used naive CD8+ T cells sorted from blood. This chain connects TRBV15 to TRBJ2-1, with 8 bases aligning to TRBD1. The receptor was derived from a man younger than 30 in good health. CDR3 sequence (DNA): TGTGCCACCAGCAGACCACAGGGGGTGGGTGAGCAGTTCTTC. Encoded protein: CATSRPQGVGEQFF.